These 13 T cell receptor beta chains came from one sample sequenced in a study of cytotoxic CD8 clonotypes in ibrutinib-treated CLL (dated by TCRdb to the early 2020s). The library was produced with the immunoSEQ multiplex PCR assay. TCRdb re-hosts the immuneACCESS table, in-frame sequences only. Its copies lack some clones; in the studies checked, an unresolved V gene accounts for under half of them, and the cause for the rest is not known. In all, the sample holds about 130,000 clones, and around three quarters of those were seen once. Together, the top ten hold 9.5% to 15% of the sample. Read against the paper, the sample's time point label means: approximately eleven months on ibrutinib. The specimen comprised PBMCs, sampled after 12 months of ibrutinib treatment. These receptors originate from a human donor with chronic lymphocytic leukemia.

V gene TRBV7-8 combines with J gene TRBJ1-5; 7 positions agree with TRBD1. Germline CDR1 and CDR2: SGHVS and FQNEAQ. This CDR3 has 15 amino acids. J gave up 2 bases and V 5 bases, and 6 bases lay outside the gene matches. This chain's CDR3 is CASSRDRVGNQPQHF. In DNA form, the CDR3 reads TGTGCCAGCAGCCGAGACAGGGTTGGCAATCAGCCCCAGCATTTT. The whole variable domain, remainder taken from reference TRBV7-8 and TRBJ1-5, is GAGVSQSPRYKVAKRGQDVALRCDPISGHVSLFWYQQALGQGPEFLTYFQNEAQLDKSGLPSDRFFAERPEGSVSTLKIQRTQQEDSAVYLCASSRDRVGNQPQHFGDGTRLSIL.

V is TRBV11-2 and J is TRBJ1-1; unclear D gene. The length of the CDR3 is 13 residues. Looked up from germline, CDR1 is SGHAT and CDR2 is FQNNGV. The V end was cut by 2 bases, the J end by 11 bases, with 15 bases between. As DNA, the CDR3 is TGTGCCAGCAGCTTATCTCTAAGGGTCGGTGCTTTCTTT. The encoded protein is CASSLSLRVGAFF. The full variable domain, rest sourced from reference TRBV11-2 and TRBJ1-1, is EAGVAQSPRYKIIEKRQSVAFWCNPISGHATLYWYQQILGQGPKLLIQFQNNGVVDDSQLPKDRFSAERLKGVDSTLKIQPAKLEDSAVYLCASSLSLRVGAFFGQGTRLTVV.

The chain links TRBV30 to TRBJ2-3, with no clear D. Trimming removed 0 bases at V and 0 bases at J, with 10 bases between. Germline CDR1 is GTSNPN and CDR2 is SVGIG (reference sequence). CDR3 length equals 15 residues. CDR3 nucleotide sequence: TGTGCCTGGAGTGTAGGTTGGGCTAGCACAGATACGCAGTATTTT. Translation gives CAWSVGWASTDTQYF.

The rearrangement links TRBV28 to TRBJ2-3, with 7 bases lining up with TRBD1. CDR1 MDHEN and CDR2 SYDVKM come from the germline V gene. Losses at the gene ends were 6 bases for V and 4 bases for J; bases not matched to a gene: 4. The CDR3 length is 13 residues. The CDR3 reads CASRKTGPDTQYF. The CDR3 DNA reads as TGTGCCAGCAGGAAGACAGGGCCAGATACGCAGTATTTT.

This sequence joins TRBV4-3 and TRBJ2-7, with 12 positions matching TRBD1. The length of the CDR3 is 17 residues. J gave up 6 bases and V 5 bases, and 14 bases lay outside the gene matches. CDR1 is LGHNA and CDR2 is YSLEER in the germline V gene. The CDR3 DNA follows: TGCGCCAGCAGCGCAACTCCGGGACAGGGGGCGTCTTTCGAGCAGTACTTC. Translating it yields CASSATPGQGASFEQYF.

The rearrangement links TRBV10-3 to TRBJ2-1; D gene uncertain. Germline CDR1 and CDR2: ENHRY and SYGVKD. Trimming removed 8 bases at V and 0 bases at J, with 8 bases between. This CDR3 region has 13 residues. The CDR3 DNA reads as TGTGCCATCGGTGGAAGCTCCTACAATGAGCAGTTCTTC. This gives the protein CAIGGSSYNEQFF.

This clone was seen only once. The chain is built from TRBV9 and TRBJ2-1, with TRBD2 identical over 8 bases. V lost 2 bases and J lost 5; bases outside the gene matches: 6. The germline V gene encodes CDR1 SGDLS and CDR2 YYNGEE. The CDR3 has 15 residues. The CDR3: CASSVGAGDNNEQFF. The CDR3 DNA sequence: TGTGCCAGCAGCGTGGGAGCGGGAGACAACAATGAGCAGTTCTTC. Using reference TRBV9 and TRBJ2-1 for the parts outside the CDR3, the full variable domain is DSGVTQTPKHLITATGQRVTLRCSPRSGDLSVYWYQQSLDQGLQFLIQYYNGEERAKGNILERFSAQQFPDLHSELNLSSLELGDSALYFCASSVGAGDNNEQFFGPGTRLTVL.

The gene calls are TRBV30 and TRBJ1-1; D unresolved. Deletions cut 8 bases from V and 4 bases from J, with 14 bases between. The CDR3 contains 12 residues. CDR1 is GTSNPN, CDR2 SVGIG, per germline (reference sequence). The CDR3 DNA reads TGTGCCCGGAAGACGGAGGTCACTGAAGCTTTCTTT. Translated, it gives CARKTEVTEAFF.

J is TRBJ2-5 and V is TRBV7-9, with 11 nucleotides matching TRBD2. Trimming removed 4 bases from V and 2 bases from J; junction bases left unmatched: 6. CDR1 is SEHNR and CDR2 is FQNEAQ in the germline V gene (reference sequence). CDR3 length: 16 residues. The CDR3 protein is CASSSSGRFLQETQYF. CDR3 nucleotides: TGTGCCAGCAGCTCTAGCGGGAGGTTTCTTCAAGAGACCCAGTACTTC. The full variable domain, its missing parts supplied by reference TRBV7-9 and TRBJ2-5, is DTGVSQNPRHKITKRGQNVTFRCDPISEHNRLYWYRQTLGQGPEFLTYFQNEAQLEKSRLLSDRFSAERPKGSFSTLEIQRTEQGDSAMYLCASSSSGRFLQETQYFGPGTRLLVL.

The CDR3 region is CASSQDRTGRGYEQYF. CDR3 nucleotides: TGTGCCAGCAGCCAAGACCGCACAGGGAGGGGCTACGAGCAGTACTTC. The J gene is TRBJ2-7, the V gene TRBV4-2; weak D call: TRBD2 (7 bases). The CDR3 spans 16 residues. V was shortened by 0 bases and J by 3 bases, with 15 bases between the two germline ends. Germline V lookup: CDR1 LGHNA, CDR2 YNFKEQ.

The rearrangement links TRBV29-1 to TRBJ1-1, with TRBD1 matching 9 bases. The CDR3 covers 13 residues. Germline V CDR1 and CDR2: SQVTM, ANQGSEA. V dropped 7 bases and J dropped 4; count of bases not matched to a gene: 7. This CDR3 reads CSGTGGRGTEAFF. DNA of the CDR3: TGCAGCGGTACAGGGGGCCGAGGCACTGAAGCTTTCTTT.

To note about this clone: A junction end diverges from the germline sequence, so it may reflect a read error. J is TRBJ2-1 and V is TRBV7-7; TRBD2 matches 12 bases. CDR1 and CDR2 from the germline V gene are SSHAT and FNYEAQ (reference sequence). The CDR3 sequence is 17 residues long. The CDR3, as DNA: TGTGCTAGCAGCGTGGGTATCGGGACTAGCGGGTACAATGAGCAGTTCTTC. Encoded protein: CASSVGIGTSGYNEQFF. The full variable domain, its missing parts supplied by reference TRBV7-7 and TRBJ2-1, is GAGVSQSPRYKVTKRGQDVTLRCDPISSHATLYWYQQALGQGPEFLTYFNYEAQPDKSGLPSDRFSAERPEGSISTLTIQRTEQRDSAMYRCASSVGIGTSGYNEQFFGPGTRLTVL.

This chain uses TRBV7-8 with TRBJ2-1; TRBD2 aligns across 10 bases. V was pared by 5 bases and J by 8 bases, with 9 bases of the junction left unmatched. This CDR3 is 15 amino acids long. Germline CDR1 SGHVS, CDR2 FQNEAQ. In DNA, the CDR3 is TGTGCCAGCAGCCGAAGCGGGAGGGCGATGGATGAGCAGTTCTTC. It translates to CASSRSGRAMDEQFF.